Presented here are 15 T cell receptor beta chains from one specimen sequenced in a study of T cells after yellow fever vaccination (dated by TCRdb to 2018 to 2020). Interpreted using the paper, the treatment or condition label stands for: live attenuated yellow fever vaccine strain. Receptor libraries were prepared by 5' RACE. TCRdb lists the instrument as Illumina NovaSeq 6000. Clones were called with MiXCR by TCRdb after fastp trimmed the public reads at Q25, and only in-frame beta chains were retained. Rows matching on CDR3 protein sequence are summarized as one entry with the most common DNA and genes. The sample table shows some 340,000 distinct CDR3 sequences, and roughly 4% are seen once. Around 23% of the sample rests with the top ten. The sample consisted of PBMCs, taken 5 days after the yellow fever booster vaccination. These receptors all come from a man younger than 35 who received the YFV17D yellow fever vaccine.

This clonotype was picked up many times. CDR3 region: CASSRPQGGSYNEQFF. CDR3 DNA: TGTGCCAGCAGCCGCCCCCAGGGCGGGTCCTACAATGAGCAGTTCTTC. The V and J genes are TRBV5-4 and TRBJ2-1; D may be TRBD1 or TRBD2 (5 bases each). Germline assignment: CDR1 SGHNT and CDR2 YYREEE (reference sequence). The V end lost 4 bases, the J end lost 1 base, and 15 bases lay between the germline ends. The CDR3 loop spans 16 amino acids.

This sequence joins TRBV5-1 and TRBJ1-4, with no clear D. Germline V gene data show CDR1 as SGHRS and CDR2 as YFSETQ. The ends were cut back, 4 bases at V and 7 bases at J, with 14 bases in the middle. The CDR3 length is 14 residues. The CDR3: CASSDGSIGEKLFF. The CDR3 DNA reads TGCGCCAGCAGCGATGGTTCTATTGGTGAAAAACTGTTTTTT.

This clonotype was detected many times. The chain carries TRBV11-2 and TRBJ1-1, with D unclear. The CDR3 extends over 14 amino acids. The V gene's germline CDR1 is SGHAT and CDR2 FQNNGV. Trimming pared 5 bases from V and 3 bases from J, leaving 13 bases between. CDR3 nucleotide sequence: TGTGCCAGCAGCCTCACAGCTGGAGACACTGAAGCTTTCTTT. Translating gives CASSLTAGDTEAFF. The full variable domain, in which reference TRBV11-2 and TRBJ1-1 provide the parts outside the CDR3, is EAGVAQSPRYKIIEKRQSVAFWCNPISGHATLYWYQQILGQGPKLLIQFQNNGVVDDSQLPKDRFSAERLKGVDSTLKIQPAKLEDSAVYLCASSLTAGDTEAFFGQGTRLTVV.

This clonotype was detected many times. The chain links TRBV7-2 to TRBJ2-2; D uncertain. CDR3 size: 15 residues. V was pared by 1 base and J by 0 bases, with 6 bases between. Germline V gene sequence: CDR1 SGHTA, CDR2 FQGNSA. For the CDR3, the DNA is TGTGCCAGCAGCTTAGACGGCGCGAACACCGGGGAGCTGTTTTTT. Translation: CASSLDGANTGELFF.

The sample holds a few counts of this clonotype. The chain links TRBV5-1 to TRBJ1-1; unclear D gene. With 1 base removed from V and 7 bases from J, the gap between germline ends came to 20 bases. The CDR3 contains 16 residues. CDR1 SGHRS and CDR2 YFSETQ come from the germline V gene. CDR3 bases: TGCGCCAGCAGCTTGTTTGGGGAAGTAAGCGGCGGTGAAGCTTTCTTT. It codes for CASSLFGEVSGGEAFF.

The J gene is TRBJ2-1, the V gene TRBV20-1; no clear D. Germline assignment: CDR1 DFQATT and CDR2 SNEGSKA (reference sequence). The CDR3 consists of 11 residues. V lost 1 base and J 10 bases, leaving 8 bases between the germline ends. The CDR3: CSARVLREQFF. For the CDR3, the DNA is TGCAGTGCTAGAGTTCTGCGGGAGCAGTTCTTC.

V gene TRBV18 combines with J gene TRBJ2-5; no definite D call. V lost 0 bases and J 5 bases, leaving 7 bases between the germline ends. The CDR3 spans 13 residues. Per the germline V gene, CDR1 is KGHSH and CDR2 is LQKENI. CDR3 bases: TGTGCCAGCTCACCACCGGGAAGGGAGACCCAGTACTTC. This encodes CASSPPGRETQYF.

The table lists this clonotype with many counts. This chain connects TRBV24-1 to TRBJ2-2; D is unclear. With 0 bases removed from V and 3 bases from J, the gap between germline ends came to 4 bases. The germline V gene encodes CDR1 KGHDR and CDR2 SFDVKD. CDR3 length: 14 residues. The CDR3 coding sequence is TGTGCCACCAGTGATTTGCTGGACACCGGGGAGCTGTTTTTT. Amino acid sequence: CATSDLLDTGELFF.

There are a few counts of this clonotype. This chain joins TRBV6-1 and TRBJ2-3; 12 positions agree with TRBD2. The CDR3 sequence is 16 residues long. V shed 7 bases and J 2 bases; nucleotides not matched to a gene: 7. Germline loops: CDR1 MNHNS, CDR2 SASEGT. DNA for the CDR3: TGTGCCAGCACCTCTAGCGGGGGGGCTATCACAGATACGCAGTATTTT. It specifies CASTSSGGAITDTQYF.

The CDR3 loop is CASSQAQGPYYEQYV. The DNA for the CDR3 is TGCGCCAGCAGCCAAGCACAGGGGCCCTACTACGAGCAGTACGTC. V and J are TRBV4-1 and TRBJ2-7, with 7 bases that match TRBD1. Germline CDR1 MGHRA, CDR2 YSYEKL. This CDR3 region has 15 residues. The V gene end was trimmed by 1 base and the J gene end by 3 bases; junction bases not matched to a gene: 6.

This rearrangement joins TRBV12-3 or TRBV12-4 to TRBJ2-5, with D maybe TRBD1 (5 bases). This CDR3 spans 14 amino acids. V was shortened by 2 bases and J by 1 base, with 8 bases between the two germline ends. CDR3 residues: CASSLSRGQETQYF. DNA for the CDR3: TGTGCCAGCAGTTTATCAAGGGGCCAAGAGACCCAGTACTTC.

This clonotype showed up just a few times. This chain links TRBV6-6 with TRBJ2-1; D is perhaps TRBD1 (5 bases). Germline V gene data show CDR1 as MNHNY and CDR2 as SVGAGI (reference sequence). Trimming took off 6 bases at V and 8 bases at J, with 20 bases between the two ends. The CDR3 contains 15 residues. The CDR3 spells CASSYAQGAGHEQFF. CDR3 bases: TGTGCCAGCAGCTACGCGCAGGGTGCCGGGCATGAGCAGTTCTTC.

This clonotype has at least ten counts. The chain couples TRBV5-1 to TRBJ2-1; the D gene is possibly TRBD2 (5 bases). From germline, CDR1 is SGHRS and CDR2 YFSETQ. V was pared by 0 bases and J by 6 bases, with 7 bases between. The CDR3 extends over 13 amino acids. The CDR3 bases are TGCGCCAGCAGCTTGGCCGCGGGCAATGAGCAGTTCTTC. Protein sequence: CASSLAAGNEQFF.

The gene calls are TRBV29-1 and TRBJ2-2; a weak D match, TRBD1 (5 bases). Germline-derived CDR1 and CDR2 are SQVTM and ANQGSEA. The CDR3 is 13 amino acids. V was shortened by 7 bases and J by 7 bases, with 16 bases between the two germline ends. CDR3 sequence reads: CSAVARDSGELFF. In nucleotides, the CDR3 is TGCAGCGCTGTGGCCAGGGATAGCGGGGAGCTGTTTTTT.

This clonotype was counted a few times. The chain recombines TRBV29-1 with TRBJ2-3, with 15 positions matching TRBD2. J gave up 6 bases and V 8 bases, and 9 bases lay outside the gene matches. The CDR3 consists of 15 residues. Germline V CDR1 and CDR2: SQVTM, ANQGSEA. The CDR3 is CSTRWTSGGEDTQYF. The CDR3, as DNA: TGCAGCACGAGATGGACTAGCGGGGGGGAGGATACGCAGTATTTT.